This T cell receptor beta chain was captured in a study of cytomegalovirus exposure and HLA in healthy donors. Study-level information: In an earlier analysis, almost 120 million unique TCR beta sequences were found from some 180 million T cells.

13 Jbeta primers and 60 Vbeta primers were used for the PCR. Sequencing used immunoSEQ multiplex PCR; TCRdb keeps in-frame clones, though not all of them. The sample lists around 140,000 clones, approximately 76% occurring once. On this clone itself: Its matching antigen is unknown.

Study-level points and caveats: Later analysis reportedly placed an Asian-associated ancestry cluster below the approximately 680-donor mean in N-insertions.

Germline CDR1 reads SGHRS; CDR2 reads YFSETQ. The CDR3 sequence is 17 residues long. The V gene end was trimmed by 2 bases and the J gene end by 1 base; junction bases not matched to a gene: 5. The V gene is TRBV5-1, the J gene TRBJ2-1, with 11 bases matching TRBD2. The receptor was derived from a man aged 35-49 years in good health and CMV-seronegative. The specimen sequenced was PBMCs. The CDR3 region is CASSLVLAGDSYNEQFF. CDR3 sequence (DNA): TGCGCCAGCAGCTTAGTACTAGCGGGAGATTCCTACAATGAGCAGTTCTTC.